The 9 T cell receptor beta chains listed next were all sequenced from one sample in a study of T cell repertoires in cytomegalovirus infection. No antigen is known for these receptors. From the reads, TCRdb called clonotypes with MiXCR, one entry per CDR3 protein. The sample lists about 480,000 distinct CDR3 sequences, 33% occurring once. The starting material was cultured PBMCs, obtained from culture after CMV antigen stimulation. The source of these receptors is a human donor in good health (CMV status not recorded). Some clones in this sample may be carry-over from other donors' samples.

This clonotype was seen ten or more times. The V call is TRBV7-2, the J call TRBJ2-5; D remains ambiguous. CDR1 SGHTA and CDR2 FQGNSA come from the germline V gene. There are 13 residues in the CDR3. V was pared by 5 bases and J by 5 bases, with 12 bases between. The CDR3 region is CASSPTSGETQYF. CDR3 DNA sequence: TGTGCCAGCAGCCCAACGTCCGGGGAGACCCAGTACTTC.

The gene calls are TRBV14 and TRBJ2-1; D perhaps matches TRBD2 (6 bases). Per the germline V gene, CDR1 is SGHDN and CDR2 is FVKESK. V lost 5 bases to trimming and J lost 4 bases, with 21 bases between them. The CDR3 is 17 residues long. The CDR3, as DNA: TGTGCCAGCAGCAATAATCGTCCCCCCCGGGGGTACAATGAGCAGTTCTTC. It codes for CASSNNRPPRGYNEQFF.

V is TRBV11-2 and J is TRBJ2-1; 8 bases align to TRBD2. Germline CDR1 reads SGHAT; CDR2 reads FQNNGV. Unmatched junction bases numbered 13, after V lost 3 bases and J lost 0 bases. The CDR3 length is 19 residues. CDR3 nucleotide sequence: TGTGCCAGCAGCTTCTCAGCGGGGGCAACCCAGAGCTCCTACAATGAGCAGTTCTTC. Translation gives CASSFSAGATQSSYNEQFF.

The chain combines TRBV7-6 with TRBJ2-1; weak D call: TRBD2 (6 bases). Germline CDR1 is SGHVS and CDR2 is FNYEAQ. This CDR3 has 16 residues. Trimming left V 5 bases short and J 6 bases short, with 20 bases between. The CDR3 reads CASSPPGDGSINEQFF. DNA of the CDR3: TGTGCCAGCAGCCCCCCGGGTGACGGGAGCATCAATGAGCAGTTCTTC.

The chain couples TRBV12-3 or TRBV12-4 to TRBJ1-1; D ambiguous. This CDR3 has 16 amino acids. V was clipped by 3 bases and J by 1 base, with 15 bases between them. The DNA for the CDR3 is TGTGCCAGCAGTTTCGCCCCCCAGTGGGGGAACACTGAAGCTTTCTTT. This gives the protein CASSFAPQWGNTEAFF.

About this clonotype: Because it lacks the conserved phenylalanine or tryptophan at the end, this CDR3 is likely a read error. This chain links TRBV7-2 with TRBJ2-1; 12 positions agree with TRBD2. The CDR3 has 16 residues. Germline-derived CDR1 and CDR2 are SGHTA and FQGNSA. The V segment lost 5 bases and the J segment 2 bases; nucleotides outside the gene matches: 4. This CDR3 reads CASSRGLAGAYNEQFL. The CDR3 DNA follows: TGTGCCAGCAGCAGGGGACTAGCGGGCGCCTACAATGAGCAGTTCTTA.

This clonotype was found a few times. The chain recombines TRBV6-6 with TRBJ2-5; 13 bases agree with TRBD2. There are 16 residues in the CDR3. Germline V gene sequence: CDR1 MNHNY, CDR2 SVGAGI (reference sequence). The V segment lost 5 bases and the J segment 9 bases; nucleotides outside the gene matches: 12. CDR3 amino acids: CASSQQRTSGSNAQYF. The CDR3 DNA follows: TGTGCCAGCAGTCAACAACGGACTAGCGGGAGCAATGCCCAGTACTTC.

The chain has TRBV3-1 and TRBJ2-5; 11 bases agree with TRBD1. The germline CDR1 and CDR2 sequences are LGHDT and YNNKEL (reference sequence). Trimming cost V 3 bases and J 5 bases; bases outside gene matches: 5. This CDR3 spans 15 amino acids. CDR3 nucleotide sequence: TGTGCCAGCAGCCATATCCGGGACAGGGGGGAGACCCAGTACTTC. As protein: CASSHIRDRGETQYF.

The table lists this clonotype with a few counts. The chain links TRBV4-1 to TRBJ2-7, with D tentatively TRBD1 or TRBD2 (5 bases each). CDR1 MGHRA and CDR2 YSYEKL come from the germline V gene. The length of the CDR3 is 12 residues. Trimming cost V 2 bases and J 6 bases, with 8 bases left between them. For the CDR3, the DNA is TGCGCCAGCAGCCAACGGGACGGCGAGCAGTACTTC. It encodes CASSQRDGEQYF.